This T cell receptor (beta chain) was retrieved from a study of technical replicates of blood from several donors. Germline assignment: CDR1 LNHDA and CDR2 SQIVND (reference sequence). V dropped 5 bases and J dropped 6; count of bases not matched to a gene: 5. The CDR3 runs to 13 residues. Produced via immunoSEQ multiplex PCR; TCRdb's table is partial and in-frame only. The data contain 74,000 or so clones, nearly 95% of them singletons. What was sequenced was T cells isolated from PBMCs. The V and J genes are TRBV19 and TRBJ2-7; 9 bases fit TRBD1. This TCR was recovered from a human donor in good health. CDR3 protein: CASSVTGGSEQYF. The CDR3 DNA is TGTGCCAGTAGTGTAACAGGGGGCAGCGAGCAGTACTTC.